Below, 10 T cell receptor beta chains from the same sample are listed, as sequenced in a study of blood T cell repertoires in COVID-19 (dated by TCRdb to the early 2020s). The library came from the immunoSEQ multiplex PCR assay. In TCRdb, the immuneACCESS table is reduced to in-frame sequences with V and J assigned. These tables do not hold every clone; where another copy was compared, an unresolved V gene accounts for under half, and the others remain unexplained. A total of roughly 260,000 clones appear in this sample, about 90% of them only once. The top ten hold 3% to 4% of the sample. Source material: peripheral blood. These TCRs come from a woman in her forties with acute or convalescent COVID-19.

The V call is TRBV12-5, the J call TRBJ2-7; 8 bases fit TRBD1. The length of the CDR3 is 16 residues. V was clipped by 0 bases and J by 5 bases; unmatched bases: 9. Germline V gene sequence: CDR1 LGHNT, CDR2 FRNRAP. The CDR3 DNA is TGTGCTAGTGGTTTGGTACTAGGGACAGGAAGACACGAGCAGTACGTC. Translated, it gives CASGLVLGTGRHEQYV.

J is TRBJ1-1 and V is TRBV25-1; TRBD1 is a possible D gene (6 bases). Germline CDR1 and CDR2: MGHDK and SYGVNS. With 7 bases removed from V and 1 base from J, the gap between germline ends came to 7 bases. The CDR3 runs to 12 residues. The CDR3 is CASTDRNTEAFF. DNA of the CDR3: TGTGCCAGCACGGACAGGAACACTGAAGCTTTCTTT. Full variable domain (missing parts from reference TRBV25-1 and TRBJ1-1): EADIYQTPRYLVIGTGKKITLECSQTMGHDKMYWYQQDPGMELHLIHYSYGVNSTEKGDLSSESTVSRIRTEHFPLTLESARPSHTSQYLCASTDRNTEAFFGQGTRLTVV.

The V and J genes are TRBV28 and TRBJ1-2; 11 nucleotides agree with TRBD1. V shed 5 bases and J 8 bases; nucleotides not matched to a gene: 4. Germline V gene data show CDR1 as MDHEN and CDR2 as SYDVKM. The CDR3 sequence is 13 residues long. The CDR3: CASSQGTGGGYTF. The CDR3 DNA sequence: TGTGCCAGCAGTCAAGGGACAGGGGGGGGCTACACCTTC.

J is TRBJ1-1 and V is TRBV2, with 9 bases identical to TRBD1. V lost 8 bases and J lost 0; bases outside the gene matches: 13. Germline CDR1 reads SNHLY; CDR2 reads FYNNEI. The CDR3 totals 17 residues. CDR3 in DNA: TGTGCCAGCCCACGACCGGGACAGGGTTTGGTGAACACTGAAGCTTTCTTT. It specifies CASPRPGQGLVNTEAFF.

The J gene is TRBJ1-1, the V gene TRBV6-6; 10 bases agree with TRBD1. V gave up 8 bases and J gave up 3 bases; unmatched junction bases: 3. The CDR3 covers 13 residues. CDR1 is MNHNY, CDR2 SVGAGI, per germline (reference sequence). CDR3 nucleotides: TGTGCCAGCTCGGGACAGGGGTACACTGAAGCTTTCTTT. It is translated as CASSGQGYTEAFF.

The gene calls are TRBV1 and TRBJ2-5; the table assigns TRBD2, which was not confirmed against the DNA. TRBV1 is a pseudogene segment. CDR3 length equals 18 residues. Written as DNA, the CDR3 is TGCACCAGCAGCCAAGATTGGGTCCCGGCGGCTTATCAAGAGACCCAGTACTTC. Translated, it gives CTSSQDWVPAAYQETQYF.

V and J are TRBV5-8 and TRBJ2-1; tentative D call: TRBD2 (6 bases). Germline-derived CDR1 and CDR2 are SGHTS and YDEGEE. The CDR3 runs to 14 residues. V was trimmed by 0 bases and J by 7 bases, leaving 11 bases between them. The CDR3 region has the DNA TGTGCCAGCAGCTTGGGACTAGTGACGAATGAGCAGTTCTTC. Translation gives CASSLGLVTNEQFF. Using reference TRBV5-8 and TRBJ2-1 for the parts outside the CDR3, the full variable domain is EAGVTQSPTHLIKTRGQQATLRCSPISGHTSVYWYQQALGLGLQFLLWYDEGEERNRGNFPPRFSGRQFPNYSSELNVNALELEDSALYLCASSLGLVTNEQFFGPGTRLTVL.

This chain links TRBV27 with TRBJ1-2; perhaps TRBD1 as D (5 bases). Germline values: CDR1 MNHEY, CDR2 SMNVEV (reference sequence). This CDR3 has 17 residues. Trimming took 3 bases from V and 4 from J, leaving 21 bases between them. The CDR3 DNA sequence: TGTGCCAGCAGTTTCAGTCAGGGAACTTTCGGACGCTATGGCTACACCTTC. Amino acid sequence: CASSFSQGTFGRYGYTF.

V gene TRBV27 combines with J gene TRBJ2-1; 8 bases are shared with TRBD2. Per the germline V gene, CDR1 is MNHEY and CDR2 is SMNVEV (reference sequence). The CDR3 sequence is 13 residues long. V gave up 7 bases and J gave up 3 bases; unmatched junction bases: 2. The CDR3 protein is CASTLAGYNEQFF. In nucleotides, the CDR3 is TGTGCCAGCACCCTAGCGGGCTACAATGAGCAGTTCTTC.

V is TRBV5-8 and J is TRBJ1-5, with TRBD1 matching 8 bases. V lost 1 base to trimming and J lost 8 bases; unmatched junction nucleotides: 5. Looked up from germline, CDR1 is SGHTS and CDR2 is YDEGEE. The CDR3 covers 14 residues. As DNA, the CDR3 is TGTGCCAGCAGCTTGAGGACAGGGACCGAGCCCCAGCATTTT. This translates into CASSLRTGTEPQHF.